The present TCR beta chain was sequenced within a study of blood T cell repertoires in COVID-19. At the level of the study: PBMCs, B-cell-depleted T cells, or T cells were the source of the cDNA or gDNA that made up the material.

Patients of the Seattle cohort, enrolled during active infection, were followed longitudinally. Losses at the gene ends were 0 bases for V and 1 base for J; bases not matched to a gene: 1. Per germline, CDR1 SGDLS and CDR2 YYNGEE. The CDR3 has 14 amino acids. Authors' processing steps: By means of reference gene primer amplification, nucleated cell counts were estimated. Generated by immunoSEQ multiplex PCR, the TCRdb table keeps only in-frame clones and is missing some. V and J calls and clone size follow that table, whereas D and trimming were derived from the DNA. Among under 300,000 clones listed, around 87% were seen once.

The chain uses TRBV9 and TRBJ2-7; 7 bases align to TRBD2. The specimen was peripheral blood. The receptor comes from a woman aged 55-69 years with COVID-19, enrolled during active disease. The CDR3 loop reads CASSVGSGSYEQYF. DNA of the CDR3: TGTGCCAGCAGCGTAGGTAGCGGGTCCTACGAGCAGTACTTC.